This T cell receptor beta chain came from a study of T cell changes during pregnancy in multiple sclerosis. Data came from immunoSEQ multiplex PCR; TCRdb stores just in-frame clones and leaves some out. The table has 65,000 to 90,000 clones, around 92% seen once. V lost 1 base, J lost 5 bases, and 14 bases lay in between. Per the germline V gene, CDR1 is SEHNR and CDR2 is FQNEAQ (reference sequence). This CDR3 is built from 15 residues. This rearrangement joins TRBV7-9 to TRBJ1-1; perhaps TRBD1 as D (5 bases). The sample consisted of peripheral blood, taken before pregnancy. The origin of this receptor is a female donor with multiple sclerosis, enrolled in a pregnancy study. CDR3 region: CASSLGGGVRTEAFF. The CDR3 DNA sequence: TGTGCCAGCAGCTTAGGGGGGGGAGTTAGGACTGAAGCTTTCTTT.